This TCR beta chain emerged from a study of cytomegalovirus exposure and HLA in healthy donors. When sampled, the donors appeared nominally healthy, though they likely had unrecorded immune exposures. It was with 60 Vbeta and 13 Jbeta primers that the PCR ran. Some clones are missing from TCRdb's copy, which holds only in-frame ones; the method was immunoSEQ multiplex PCR. The sample yields 100,000 to 150,000 clones, 72% seen once. CDR3 size: 12 residues. Germline trimming cut 5 bases from V and 6 bases from J; bases unmatched to any gene: 3. Germline CDR1 and CDR2: MNHNS and SASEGT. This clone appeared a single time.

The sample consisted of PBMCs. The source of this sequence is a man aged 25-40 years in good health and CMV-seronegative. The chain has TRBV6-1 and TRBJ1-2; TRBD1 agrees at 7 bases. The CDR3 DNA follows: TGTGCCAGCAGTTTCGGACAGGATGGCTACACCTTC. Protein: CASSFGQDGYTF.